The T cell receptor (beta chain) under discussion was sequenced for a study of blood T cell repertoires in COVID-19 (dated by TCRdb to 2018 to 2020). Study-level background: Samples from collaborators originated in the United States, Italy and Spain and spanned both the acute and convalescent phases of COVID-19. Where available, HLA class I and class II types were taken from metadata supplied by the sample provider and were not determined by assay-based typing. The sample metadata nearly always contained a de-identified subject ID, COVID-19 status, age in years and sex. The dataset comprised deeply sampled blood TCRbeta repertoires from subjects exposed to, actively infected with, or recovered from COVID-19. The prospective study material was composed of cDNA or gDNA derived from T cells, B-cell-depleted T cells, or PBMCs. A freely available public database, intended as a resource for researchers studying the immune response to SARS-CoV-2, is where the repertoires were released. Samples came from the ongoing ImmuneRACE study (first 160 participants) plus 1,254 subjects from 6 global collaborators.

The immunoSEQ Assay, a bias-controlled multiplex PCR, was used to amplify TCRbeta CDR3 regions from genomic DNA. On the study's bioinformatics: The number of nucleated cells in each sample was estimated by amplification of reference gene primers within the assay. Sequence reads were collapsed and filtered to measure the absolute abundance of every unique TCRbeta CDR3 rearrangement. For each sample, productive Simpson clonality was calculated as the square root of Simpson's diversity index over productive rearrangements. The table was pulled from immuneACCESS by TCRdb, which kept in-frame rearrangements only. Such tables lose some clones; where checked, under half of the loss comes from unresolved V genes, and the rest has no known cause. The D gene and trimming were derived from the DNA, and the V and J assignments and clone size from that table. A total of 180,000 or so clones appear in this sample, approximately 88% of them only once. The ten biggest clones cover approximately 6.7% of the sample.

Collaborating institutions collected whole blood in K2EDTA tubes following their own protocols. For TCRbeta analysis, collaborators shipped samples in one of three forms: frozen whole blood, isolated PBMCs, or DNA extracted from either of those sample types. Of note for this clone: The target of this receptor is not known. Per-nucleotide qualities are absent, and no much larger clonotype sits a single base away.

The CDR3 has 14 amino acids, counting the end cysteine and phenylalanine. Kept here is only the CDR3 DNA, which spans 42 bases and is read in frame from base 1. At the junction V is shortened by 1 base and J by 4 bases, with 9 bases in between. For CDR1 and CDR2, the germline V gene lists SGHRS and YFSETQ. Paper-wide results and their limitations: The quantity of clinical and demographic metadata differed by source and by participant and was supplied without curation.

The chain joins TRBV5-1 to TRBJ1-5; TRBD1 could be the D gene, as 5 bases match. The TCR sequence derives from a man aged 35-49 years with acute or convalescent COVID-19. Material: peripheral blood. The CDR3 has the sequence CASSLMAGNQPQHF. The DNA sequence follows: TGCGCCAGCAGCTTGATGGCAGGGAATCAGCCCCAGCATTTT.